A selection of T cell receptor beta chains follows, all from one sample in a study of persistence of HIV-infected CD4 T cells. Clones were read by immunoSEQ multiplex PCR, and TCRdb kept only the in-frame ones, dropping some. The sample contains tens of thousands of clones, about 87% of which appear only once. No antigens are known for them. The sequencing used CD4+ T cells sorted from PBMCs after approximately 19-hour stimulation, collected from a patient who received antiretroviral therapy. These receptors were taken from an adult man with HIV who was CMV-seropositive. Both conserved end residues are trimmed from each CDR3. Fields, in order: V gene, J gene, CDR3 protein.

v_call: TRBV30; j_call: TRBJ2-7; cdr3_aa: AWRVAGASYEQY
v_call: TRBV5-6; j_call: TRBJ1-1; cdr3_aa: ASSLAPQGFTEAF
v_call: TRBV18; j_call: TRBJ1-5; cdr3_aa: ASSPDRGGGNQPQH
v_call: TRBV19; j_call: TRBJ1-6; cdr3_aa: ASRTSGDYNSPLH
v_call: TRBV30; j_call: TRBJ1-1; cdr3_aa: AWSRGASEAF
v_call: TRBV7-8; j_call: TRBJ1-5; cdr3_aa: ASGPQRGISNQPQH
v_call: TRBV29-1; j_call: TRBJ1-1; cdr3_aa: SVGLSTGTEAF
v_call: TRBV30; j_call: TRBJ1-3; cdr3_aa: AWSVSGGNTIY
v_call: TRBV10-2; j_call: TRBJ2-5; cdr3_aa: ASRTGGRETQY
v_call: TRBV19; j_call: TRBJ2-7; cdr3_aa: ASSIGQGAYEQY
v_call: TRBV19; j_call: TRBJ1-1; cdr3_aa: ASSRETGGTEAF
v_call: TRBV7-2; j_call: TRBJ2-4; cdr3_aa: ASSPYTGAGGNIQY
v_call: TRBV5-4; j_call: TRBJ2-7; cdr3_aa: ASSLIGREQY
v_call: TRBV12-3/TRBV12-4; j_call: TRBJ2-5; cdr3_aa: ASSLGPSETQY
v_call: TRBV9; j_call: TRBJ2-7; cdr3_aa: ASSVSGGFTSSYEQY